This passage covers 18 T cell receptor beta chains from one sample sequenced in a study of T cells in Graves' hyperthyroidism and ophthalmopathy. TCR beta CDR3 regions were amplified from RNA transcripts. The study used the HTBI primer set for a first-round RT-PCR of the TCR CDR3. One entry per CDR3 protein results from TCRdb running MiXCR on the multiplex PCR reads. The table shows about 560,000 distinct CDR3 sequences, with 16% occurring only once. The sequenced sample was blood. The receptors derive from a woman between 18 and 29 years old with Graves' hyperthyroidism.

The rearrangement uses TRBV12-3 or TRBV12-4 and TRBJ1-1, with a possible D match to TRBD1 (5 bases). The CDR3 runs to 13 residues. Trimming shortened V by 10 bases and J by 8 bases, and 20 bases separated the two germline ends. CDR3 residues: CATGSFGAGEAFF. DNA of the CDR3: TGTGCCACCGGATCGTTTGGGGCGGGAGAAGCTTTCTTT.

This clonotype has at least ten counts. The chain links TRBV11-2 to TRBJ2-2; D might be TRBD1 (6 bases). The germline V gene has CDR1 SGHAT and CDR2 FQNNGV. The CDR3 totals 14 residues. Deletions cut 0 bases from V and 7 bases from J, with 9 bases between. The CDR3 coding sequence is TGTGCCAGCAGCTTAGATCGCAGGGGCGGGGAGCTGTTTTTT. It is translated as CASSLDRRGGELFF.

This clonotype was picked up a small number of times. The chain uses TRBV19 and TRBJ1-1; weak D call: TRBD1 (5 bases). The CDR3 totals 14 residues. With 7 bases removed from V and 0 bases from J, the gap between germline ends came to 12 bases. CDR1 and CDR2 from the germline V gene are LNHDA and SQIVND (reference sequence). Written as DNA, the CDR3 is TGTGCCAGTATTAAAGCAGGGATGAACACTGAAGCTTTCTTT. Its translation: CASIKAGMNTEAFF.

This clonotype was recorded a few times. The chain has TRBV7-2 and TRBJ2-7; weak D call: TRBD2 (6 bases). There are 15 residues in the CDR3. The V end lost 4 bases, the J end lost 0 bases, and 13 bases lay between the germline ends. Germline CDR1 SGHTA, CDR2 FQGNSA. CDR3: CASSSLSRGSYEQYF. For the CDR3, the DNA is TGTGCCAGCAGCTCCTTATCGCGGGGCTCCTACGAGCAGTACTTC.

This clonotype was counted ten times or more. This sequence joins TRBV6-5 and TRBJ1-5, with 7 bases that match TRBD1. V lost 2 bases, J lost 6 bases, and 7 bases stayed unmatched. The CDR3 runs to 15 residues. CDR1 is MNHEY, CDR2 SVGAGI, per germline. CDR3 in DNA: TGTGCCAGCAGTTACCCGACAGGGTCTGGTCAGCCCCAGCATTTT. It yields the protein CASSYPTGSGQPQHF.

This clonotype came up a few times. The chain links TRBV5-1 to TRBJ1-4; D gene uncertain. The CDR3 extends over 14 amino acids. The V gene's germline CDR1 is SGHRS and CDR2 YFSETQ. Trimming cost V 5 bases and J 0 bases, with 8 bases left between them. This CDR3 reads CASSLAPTNEKLFF. The CDR3 DNA reads as TGCGCCAGCAGTCTGGCACCAACTAATGAAAAACTGTTTTTT.

This clonotype showed up many times. The CDR3 is CASSEDRADQPQHF. The DNA for the CDR3 is TGTGCCAGCAGTGAGGACAGGGCGGATCAGCCCCAGCATTTT. This chain uses TRBV2 with TRBJ1-5; 8 bases agree with TRBD1. This CDR3 is built from 14 residues. The trim removed 3 bases at V and 5 bases at J, leaving 3 bases unmatched. Germline V lookup: CDR1 SNHLY, CDR2 FYNNEI. Supplemented by reference TRBV2 and TRBJ1-5, the full variable domain reads EPEVTQTPSHQVTQMGQEVILRCVPISNHLYFYWYRQILGQKVEFLVSFYNNEISEKSEIFDDQFSVERPDGSNFTLKIRSTKLEDSAMYFCASSEDRADQPQHFGDGTRLSIL.

The gene calls are TRBV7-6 and TRBJ1-3; a weak D match, TRBD1 (6 bases). This CDR3 is built from 14 residues. The germline gives CDR1 SGHVS, CDR2 FNYEAQ. V was cut by 5 bases and J by 2 bases, with 10 bases left in between. CDR3 nucleotides: TGTGCCAGCAGCGCGGCAGGGGCTGGAAACACCATATATTTT. Its translation: CASSAAGAGNTIYF.

This clonotype was seen ten or more times. The chain employs TRBV7-9 and TRBJ1-2; 8 bases map to TRBD1. The CDR3 length is 16 residues. The V segment lost 5 bases and the J segment 4 bases; nucleotides outside the gene matches: 12. Germline lookup yields CDR1 SEHNR and CDR2 FQNEAQ (reference sequence). This CDR3 reads CASSLSGGGVLYGYTF. DNA for the CDR3: TGTGCCAGCAGCCTCTCAGGGGGCGGCGTCCTCTATGGCTACACCTTC.

The chain employs TRBV29-1 and TRBJ1-1, with D hard to call. This CDR3 is 11 amino acids long. Germline V CDR1 and CDR2: SQVTM, ANQGSEA. Trimming stripped 7 bases from V and 6 bases from J, with 12 bases between. This chain's CDR3 is CSGVDGAEAFF. In DNA form, the CDR3 reads TGCAGCGGGGTGGACGGGGCTGAAGCTTTCTTT.

This clonotype appeared a few times. V usage is TRBV6-6 and J usage is TRBJ2-7; TRBD1 agrees at 8 bases. CDR1 MNHNY and CDR2 SVGAGI come from the germline V gene (reference sequence). The ends lost 2 bases at V and 1 base at J; junction bases unmatched: 16. This CDR3 is built from 19 residues. The CDR3 DNA follows: TGTGCCAGCAGTTACGGTCTTAATCTACGCAGGGGGCTTTCCTACGAGCAGTACTTC. Translating gives CASSYGLNLRRGLSYEQYF.

This clonotype showed up many times. The chain recombines TRBV20-1 with TRBJ2-7, with D possibly being TRBD2 (6 bases). The V gene lost 3 bases and the J gene lost 0 bases, with 9 bases spanning the gap. This CDR3 contains 13 residues. Germline V gene sequence: CDR1 DFQATT, CDR2 SNEGSKA (reference sequence). This CDR3 reads CSARTGSSYEQYF. The DNA of the CDR3 is TGCAGTGCTAGGACCGGGAGCTCCTACGAGCAGTACTTC.

This clonotype has a count of ten or more. V and J are TRBV30 and TRBJ2-5; D call uncertain. Germline values: CDR1 GTSNPN, CDR2 SVGIG (reference sequence). The CDR3 runs 12 residues. Trimming cost V 0 bases and J 1 base, with 3 bases left between them. CDR3 nucleotides: TGTGCCTGGAGTGTAGTCCAAGAGACCCAGTACTTC. Translated, it gives CAWSVVQETQYF.

This rearrangement joins TRBV7-9 to TRBJ2-5, with D possibly matching TRBD1 (6 bases). With 5 bases removed from V and 4 bases from J, the gap between germline ends came to 14 bases. The CDR3 runs 14 residues. Germline CDR1 SEHNR, CDR2 FQNEAQ (reference sequence). The CDR3 is CASSPKQGRETQYF. For the CDR3, the DNA is TGTGCCAGCAGCCCTAAACAGGGACGAGAGACCCAGTACTTC.

This clonotype has a count of ten or more. V usage is TRBV20-1 and J usage is TRBJ2-1; D not resolved. The CDR3 extends over 14 amino acids. Germline-derived CDR1 and CDR2 are DFQATT and SNEGSKA (reference sequence). V lost 3 bases to trimming and J lost 0 bases, with 9 bases between them. This CDR3 is CSARSTTSYNEQFF. The CDR3 DNA follows: TGCAGTGCTAGGTCTACTACCTCCTACAATGAGCAGTTCTTC.

This chain links TRBV19 with TRBJ2-1, with 9 bases fitting TRBD2. Germline loops: CDR1 LNHDA, CDR2 SQIVND (reference sequence). The CDR3 spans 16 residues. With 3 bases clipped from V and 2 bases from J, the junction kept 5 bases outside the gene matches. The DNA for the CDR3 is TGTGCCAGTAGTATCATAGCGGGGGTAACCTACAATGAGCAGTTCTTC. It yields the protein CASSIIAGVTYNEQFF.

This clonotype was found many times. The chain carries TRBV7-8 and TRBJ1-6, with D hard to call. V was trimmed by 2 bases and J by 8 bases, leaving 7 bases between them. Germline assignment: CDR1 SGHVS and CDR2 FQNEAQ. This CDR3 has 13 amino acids. The CDR3 DNA sequence: TGTGCCAGCAGCTTAAGGGCAGATTCACCCCTCCACTTT. The encoded protein is CASSLRADSPLHF.

This clonotype appeared many times. The V and J genes are TRBV2 and TRBJ1-1; a possible D gene is TRBD1 (6 bases). Germline assignment: CDR1 SNHLY and CDR2 FYNNEI. Between the trimmed V and J ends, which lost 9 bases and 2 bases, there was a span of 13 bases. The CDR3 is 13 residues long. The CDR3 nucleotides read TGTGCCAGGGGGGCGGGGGTTAACACTGAAGCTTTCTTT. Translated: CARGAGVNTEAFF.